These T cell receptor beta chains were read from a single sample in a study of shared clonotypes between healthy human individuals. TCRdb's table, derived via immunoSEQ multiplex PCR, lists solely in-frame clones and lacks some. The sample has more than 500,000 clones, 90% to 97% seen once. The sequenced sample consisted of naive CD4+ T cells sorted from blood. These receptors originate from a woman aged 25 to 39 in good health. Each CDR3 is given with its conserved first and last residue. A D gene is named only where the DNA matches it firmly. Where a row states a size, it is once, few, many or the class of an expanded clone; other rows omit it.

v_gene,d_gene,j_gene,abundance,CDR3aa,CDR3nt
TRBV28,NA,TRBJ2-7,NA,CASMIDTNYYEQYF,TGTGCCAGCATGATAGACACAAATTACTACGAGCAGTACTTC
TRBV5-8,TRBD2,TRBJ2-3,once,CASSRGGRSPDTQYF,TGTGCCAGCAGCCGCGGCGGGAGAAGCCCAGATACGCAGTATTTT
TRBV5-1,TRBD2,TRBJ2-7,NA,CASNLQSGSYEQYF,TGCGCCAGCAACTTGCAGAGCGGGAGCTACGAGCAGTACTTC
TRBV28,NA,TRBJ1-5,NA,CASSSPQGAQPQHF,TGTGCCAGCAGTTCCCCCCAGGGAGCTCAGCCCCAGCATTTT
TRBV14,NA,TRBJ2-1,NA,CASSQDFIRRGEQFF,TGTGCCAGCAGCCAAGATTTTATTAGGCGGGGTGAGCAGTTCTTC
TRBV28,NA,TRBJ1-1,NA,CASSLASMNTEAFF,TGTGCCAGCAGTTTGGCCAGTATGAACACTGAAGCTTTCTTT
TRBV7-8,NA,TRBJ1-5,NA,CASSLVYRGGNQPQHF,TGTGCCAGCAGCTTAGTATATCGGGGGGGCAATCAGCCCCAGCATTTT
TRBV5-1,NA,TRBJ1-2,NA,CASSLDVGRSGYTF,TGCGCCAGCAGCTTGGATGTGGGGAGGTCGGGCTACACCTTC
TRBV29-1,TRBD1,TRBJ1-1,NA,CSARDRKNTEAFF,TGCAGCGCCCGGGACAGGAAGAACACTGAAGCTTTCTTT
TRBV18,NA,TRBJ1-5,NA,CASSPPEVTNQPQHF,TGTGCCAGCTCACCACCCGAAGTGACTAATCAGCCCCAGCATTTT
TRBV2,NA,TRBJ1-1,NA,CASRETGSAFF,TGTGCCAGCAGAGAGACAGGAAGCGCTTTCTTT
TRBV28,NA,TRBJ1-5,once,CASSLEWANQPQHF,TGTGCCAGCAGTCTCGAGTGGGCCAATCAGCCCCAGCATTTT
TRBV30,TRBD1,TRBJ1-6,NA,CAGGQGTNSPLHF,TGTGCCGGGGGACAGGGAACCAATTCACCCCTCCACTTT
TRBV11-2,NA,TRBJ2-7,NA,CASSRVYSSEQYF,TGTGCCAGCAGCCGAGTGTACAGTAGCGAGCAGTACTTC
TRBV7-6,NA,TRBJ1-5,NA,CASSLMVGANQPQHF,TGTGCCAGCAGCTTAATGGTCGGAGCCAATCAGCCCCAGCATTTT
TRBV27,NA,TRBJ1-5,NA,CASSSAGGNMGNQPQHF,TGTGCCAGCAGTTCGGCTGGGGGGAATATGGGCAATCAGCCCCAGCATTTT
TRBV7-9,NA,TRBJ1-1,NA,CASSLPGASMNTEAFF,TGTGCCAGCAGCTTACCAGGTGCAAGCATGAACACTGAAGCTTTCTTT
TRBV29-1,TRBD1,TRBJ2-7,NA,CSVEEVGTGFVEQYF,TGCAGCGTTGAAGAAGTTGGGACAGGGTTCGTCGAGCAGTACTTC
TRBV7-7,NA,TRBJ2-1,NA,CASSQSGGSYNEQFF,TGTGCCAGCAGCCAAAGCGGAGGCTCCTACAATGAGCAGTTCTTC
TRBV18,NA,TRBJ2-3,NA,CASSLSSPRIPDTQYF,TGTGCCAGCTCACTCTCCAGCCCCCGAATCCCAGATACGCAGTATTTT
TRBV27,NA,TRBJ2-7,NA,CASSPRQSLGYEQYF,TGTGCCAGCAGTCCCCGACAGTCTCTTGGCTACGAGCAGTACTTC
TRBV7-9,NA,TRBJ1-3,NA,CASSPLRLGRSGNTIYF,TGTGCCAGCAGCCCTCTCCGTTTAGGGCGCTCTGGAAACACCATATATTTT
TRBV19,NA,TRBJ2-2,NA,CASSIPPLRRISNTGELFF,TGTGCCAGTAGTATTCCTCCTCTCCGACGGATTTCGAACACCGGGGAGCTGTTTTTT
TRBV9,NA,TRBJ2-7,NA,CASSVSTEGPYEQYF,TGTGCCAGCAGCGTGTCGACGGAAGGCCCCTACGAGCAGTACTTC
TRBV6-1,TRBD2,TRBJ2-1,NA,CASRGLAGYNEQFF,TGTGCCAGCAGGGGACTAGCTGGTTACAATGAGCAGTTCTTC
TRBV6-6,NA,TRBJ2-3,NA,CASSYGVGDTQYF,TGTGCCAGCAGTTACGGGGTAGGCGATACGCAGTATTTT
TRBV5-1,NA,TRBJ2-7,NA,CASSSSPQGYEQYF,TGCGCCAGCAGCTCGTCTCCGCAAGGCTACGAGCAGTACTTC
TRBV2,NA,TRBJ2-3,NA,CASTLSSQYF,TGTGCCAGCACCCTTAGCTCGCAGTATTTT
TRBV4-1,NA,TRBJ2-6,NA,CASSRKDTDANVLTF,TGCGCCAGCAGCCGGAAGGACACTGATGCCAACGTCCTGACTTTC
TRBV5-4,NA,TRBJ2-3,NA,CASSQVADLTDTQYF,TGTGCCAGCAGCCAAGTAGCGGACCTCACAGATACGCAGTATTTT
TRBV11-3,NA,TRBJ2-2,NA,CASSQRPLPHTGELFF,TGTGCCAGCAGCCAAAGACCTCTCCCCCACACCGGGGAGCTGTTTTTT
TRBV5-1,TRBD1,TRBJ1-1,NA,CASSLPGGRTEAFF,TGCGCCAGCAGCTTGCCAGGGGGCCGGACTGAAGCTTTCTTT
TRBV14,NA,TRBJ1-3,once,CASSQKRGSSLGNTIYF,TGTGCCAGCAGCCAGAAACGTGGCAGTTCTCTGGGAAACACCATATATTTT
TRBV19,NA,TRBJ2-6,NA,CAKIRFSGANVLTF,TGTGCCAAAATCCGCTTCTCTGGGGCCAACGTCCTGACTTTC
TRBV5-4,NA,TRBJ2-5,NA,CASSLAPGVSQETQYF,TGTGCCAGCAGCTTGGCCCCCGGGGTGAGCCAAGAGACCCAGTACTTC
TRBV19,NA,TRBJ2-5,NA,CASSISGTRETQYF,TGTGCCAGTAGTATCTCCGGGACGCGAGAGACCCAGTACTTC
TRBV5-4,TRBD2,TRBJ2-7,NA,CASRDLAGSSYEQYF,TGTGCCAGCAGAGATCTAGCGGGCAGCTCCTACGAGCAGTACTTC
TRBV27,TRBD1,TRBJ1-1,NA,CASSFWGQDTEAFF,TGTGCCAGCAGTTTCTGGGGACAGGACACTGAAGCTTTCTTT
TRBV19,TRBD1,TRBJ2-7,NA,CASSTGTGIYEQYF,TGTGCCAGTAGTACTGGGACAGGCATCTACGAGCAGTACTTC
TRBV25-1,TRBD2,TRBJ2-7,NA,CASSEYGRDEYEQYF,TGTGCCAGCAGTGAATATGGGAGGGATGAGTACGAGCAGTACTTC
TRBV28,NA,TRBJ1-5,NA,CASTHGYQPQHF,TGTGCCAGCACCCACGGCTATCAGCCCCAGCATTTT
TRBV27,NA,TRBJ2-7,NA,CASSSSTVPYEQYF,TGTGCCAGCAGTTCGTCGACCGTACCCTACGAGCAGTACTTC
TRBV27,NA,TRBJ1-1,NA,CASSQKPNTEAFF,TGTGCCAGCAGCCAGAAGCCGAACACTGAAGCTTTCTTT
TRBV28,NA,TRBJ1-4,once,CASSLAPLPGQEFF,TGTGCCAGCAGTTTAGCCCCGCTTCCCGGGCAGGAGTTTTTT
TRBV27,TRBD1,TRBJ1-5,NA,CASGTGFETQHF,TGTGCCTCCGGGACAGGGTTCGAGACCCAGCATTTT
TRBV28,TRBD1,TRBJ1-4,once,CASSPGQGRATNEKLFF,TGTGCCAGCAGTCCCGGACAGGGGAGAGCAACTAATGAAAAACTGTTTTTT
TRBV28,NA,TRBJ1-2,NA,CASSETGYGYTF,TGTGCCAGCAGTGAGACGGGCTATGGCTACACCTTC
TRBV5-1,TRBD1,TRBJ2-3,NA,CASSFGTGYQDTQYF,TGCGCCAGCAGCTTTGGGACAGGGTATCAAGATACGCAGTATTTT
TRBV4-1,NA,TRBJ1-5,NA,CASSQSGTENNQPQHF,TGCGCCAGCAGCCAATCCGGGACGGAAAATAATCAGCCCCAGCATTTT
TRBV5-1,NA,TRBJ2-1,NA,CASSGSSGSYNEQFF,TGCGCCAGCAGTGGTAGCTCGGGCTCCTACAATGAGCAGTTCTTC
TRBV28,NA,TRBJ1-4,NA,CASRRWGRREKLFF,TGTGCCAGCAGACGGTGGGGGAGGCGTGAAAAACTGTTTTTT
TRBV5-4,TRBD2,TRBJ2-1,NA,CASSPRTSGEQFF,TGTGCCAGCAGCCCCCGGACTAGCGGTGAGCAGTTCTTC
TRBV28,NA,TRBJ2-1,NA,CASSPPGRNYNEQFF,TGTGCCAGCAGTCCCCCAGGGAGAAACTACAATGAGCAGTTCTTC
TRBV18,NA,TRBJ2-7,NA,CASSQSGWTEQYF,TGTGCCAGCTCGCAGAGCGGGTGGACCGAGCAGTACTTC